This T cell receptor beta chain was recorded in a study of OX40 agonist ivuxolimab in advanced cancers. As for the study in general: One patient with hepatocellular carcinoma and two with cutaneous melanoma, three in all, had partial responses. Study-wide results and caveats: Also showing low normalized T-cell clonal expansion were some of the nonresponders.

A remark on this clone: Its antigen is not known.

Enrollment shut out patients with autoimmune disease history or systemic immunosuppression. The table came from immunoSEQ multiplex PCR; TCRdb's copy has only in-frame clones and leaves some out. The table shows about 75,000 clones, with 86% occurring only once. The receptor comes from an adult with an advanced solid tumor such as melanoma, head and neck, liver or kidney cancer. Here the sequenced sample was CD4+ or CD8+ T cells sorted from blood, taken in a trial of the OX40 agonist ivuxolimab.

CDR3 nucleotide sequence: TGTGCCAGCTTGTACCGGGACAGAGACACCGGGGAGCTGTTTTTT. This codes for CASLYRDRDTGELFF. The J gene is TRBJ2-2, the V gene TRBV18, with 7 bases fitting TRBD1. Germline CDR1 is KGHSH and CDR2 is LQKENI. This CDR3 contains 15 residues. V lost 7 bases and J lost 3; bases outside the gene matches: 8.